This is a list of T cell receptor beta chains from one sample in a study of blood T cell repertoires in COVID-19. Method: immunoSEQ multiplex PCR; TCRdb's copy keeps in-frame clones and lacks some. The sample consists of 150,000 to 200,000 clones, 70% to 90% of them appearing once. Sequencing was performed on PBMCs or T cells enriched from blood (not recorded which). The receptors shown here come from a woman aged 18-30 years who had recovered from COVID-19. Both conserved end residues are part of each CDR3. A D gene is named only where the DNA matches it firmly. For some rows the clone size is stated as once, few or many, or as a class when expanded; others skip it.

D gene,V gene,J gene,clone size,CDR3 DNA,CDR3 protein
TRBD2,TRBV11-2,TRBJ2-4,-,TGTGCCAGCAGGCCGGGACTAGGCAAAAACATTCAGTACTTC,CASRPGLGKNIQYF
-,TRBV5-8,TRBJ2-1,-,TGTGCCAGCAGCCTACGATTAAATGAGCAGTTCTTC,CASSLRLNEQFF
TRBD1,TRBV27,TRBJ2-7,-,TGTGCCAGCAGTGGCCTTACAGGGGATTATACCTACGAGCAGTACTTC,CASSGLTGDYTYEQYF
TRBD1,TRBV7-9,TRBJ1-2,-,TGTGCCACCCCGGACAGGGGGAACTATGGCTACACCTTC,CATPDRGNYGYTF
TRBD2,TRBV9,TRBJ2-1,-,TGTGCCAGCAGCGTAGTTAGCGGGAGGGCCGTTGAGCATGAGCAGTTCTTC,CASSVVSGRAVEHEQFF
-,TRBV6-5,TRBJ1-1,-,TGTGCCAGCAGCGACCCAGGGGAGACTGAAGCTTTCTTT,CASSDPGETEAFF
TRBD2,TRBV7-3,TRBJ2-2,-,TGTGCCAGCAGCTTAACTGGGACTAGCGGGGAGGTAGCTACCGGGGAGCTGTTTTTT,CASSLTGTSGEVATGELFF
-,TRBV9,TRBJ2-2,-,-,CARPVGLGAFF
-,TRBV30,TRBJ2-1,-,TGTGCCTGGACCAAGGGGGACGATGAGCAGTTCTTC,CAWTKGDDEQFF
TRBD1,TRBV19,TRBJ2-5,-,TGTGCCAGTAGTGGGAGTCCCGGGACAGGGGTTTGGTACTTC,CASSGSPGTGVWYF
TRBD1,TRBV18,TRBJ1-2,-,TGTGCCAGCTCACCACTGTACGGGACAGGGCTCCACCAGCTAGATGGCTACACCTTC,CASSPLYGTGLHQLDGYTF
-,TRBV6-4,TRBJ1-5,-,TGTGCCAGCTCAGCCAGGGCCTTTCAGCCCCAGCATTTT,CASSARAFQPQHF
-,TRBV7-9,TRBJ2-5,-,TGTGCCAGCAGCTTAGGGGCCGTTGGAAGGGGTCACCAAGAGACCCAGTACTTC,CASSLGAVGRGHQETQYF
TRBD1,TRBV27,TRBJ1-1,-,TGTGCCAGCAGTTTATTGGGCAGGGGGCTTGGTGAAGCTTTCTTT,CASSLLGRGLGEAFF
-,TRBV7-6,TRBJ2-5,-,TGTGCCAGCAGCTTAGTTCGGGATAGGGGGGAGACCCAGTACTTC,CASSLVRDRGETQYF
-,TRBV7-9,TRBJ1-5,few,TGTGCCAGCAGGATAAAAGGGGGGCCCCAGCATTTT,CASRIKGGPQHF
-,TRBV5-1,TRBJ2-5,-,TGCGCCAGCAGCTTTGGTTTGCCGACTGAAGGGACCCAGTACTTC,CASSFGLPTEGTQYF
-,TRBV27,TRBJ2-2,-,TGTGCCAGCAGTTTTAGCCCTAGGACTACCGGGGAGCTGTTTTTT,CASSFSPRTTGELFF
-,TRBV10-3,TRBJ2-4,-,TGTGCCATCAGTGCTGGGGCCAACATTCAGTACTTC,CAISAGANIQYF
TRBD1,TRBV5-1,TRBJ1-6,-,TGCGCCAGCAGCTTGGAGTTCGGGACAGGCAATTCACCCCTCCACTTT,CASSLEFGTGNSPLHF
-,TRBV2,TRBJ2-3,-,TGTGCAGGCAAAGGAGCGGTGAGCACAGATACGCAGTATTTT,CAGKGAVSTDTQYF
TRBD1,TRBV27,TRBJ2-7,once,TGTGCCAGCCGTACGTTTAGGGACAGGGTCCACGAGCAGTACTTC,CASRTFRDRVHEQYF
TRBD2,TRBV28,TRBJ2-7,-,TGTGCCAGCAGTTTATCGCGAGCTTCGGGACTAGCGGGAGTCTACGAGCAGTACTTC,CASSLSRASGLAGVYEQYF
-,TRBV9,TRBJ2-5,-,TGTGCCAGCAGTCCCTCACAGGAATGGCAAGAGACCCAGTACTTC,CASSPSQEWQETQYF
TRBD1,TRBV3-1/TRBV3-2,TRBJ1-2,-,TGTGCCAGCAGCCAAAGCCCGACAGGGAACTATGGCTACACCTTC,CASSQSPTGNYGYTF
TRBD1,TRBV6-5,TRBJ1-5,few,TGTGCCAGCAGCTTACAGGGGCCAACTCAGCCCCAGCATTTT,CASSLQGPTQPQHF
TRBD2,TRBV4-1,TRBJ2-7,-,TGCGCCAGCAGCCAAGAGGTAGGGACTAGCGGGACCCCGCCCTACGAGCAGTACTTC,CASSQEVGTSGTPPYEQYF
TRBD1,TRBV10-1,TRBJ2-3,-,TGCGCCAGCACCGGACAGGGGACAGTCACAGATACGCAGTATTTT,CASTGQGTVTDTQYF
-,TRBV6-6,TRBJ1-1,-,TGTGCCAGCAGCCTCGACAGTGCGAACACTGAAGCTTTCTTT,CASSLDSANTEAFF
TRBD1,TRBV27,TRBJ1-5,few,TGTGCCAGCGGAGGACAGGCTAGCAATCAGCCCCAGCATTTT,CASGGQASNQPQHF
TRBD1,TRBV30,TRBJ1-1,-,TGTGCCTGGAGTGTCGCACGACAGGGATCGAACACTGAAGCTTTCTTT,CAWSVARQGSNTEAFF
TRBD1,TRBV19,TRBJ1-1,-,TGTGCCAGTAGATCCCCGAGACAGGGTAATACTGAAGCTTTCTTT,CASRSPRQGNTEAFF
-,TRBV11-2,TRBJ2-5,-,TGTGCCAGCAGCTTAGCTCGCGGGACCAAGTCGACCCAGTACTTC,CASSLARGTKSTQYF
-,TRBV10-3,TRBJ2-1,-,TGTGCCATCAGTGAGTCGATATCCGGGGGATACAATGAGCAGTTCTTC,CAISESISGGYNEQFF
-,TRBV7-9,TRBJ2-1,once,TGTGCCAGCAGCCACTACCCAAACAATGAGCAGTTCTTC,CASSHYPNNEQFF
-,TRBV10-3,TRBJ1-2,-,TGTGCCATCAGTGGACTAGAGTTTTATGGCTACACCTTC,CAISGLEFYGYTF
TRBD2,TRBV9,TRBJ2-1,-,TGTGCCAGCAGCGTAGGTCTAGCGGGAGGTGGGGAGCAGTTCTTC,CASSVGLAGGGEQFF
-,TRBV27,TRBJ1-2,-,TGTGCCAGCAGTTCCCCTCGATGGGGACTGAACTATGGCTACACCTTC,CASSSPRWGLNYGYTF
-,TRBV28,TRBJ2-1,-,TGTGCCAGCAGTTACGGCAATGAGCAGTTCTTC,CASSYGNEQFF
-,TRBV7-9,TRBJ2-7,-,TGTGCCAGCAGCTTAGGGACTACAGTATTCGAGCAGTACTTC,CASSLGTTVFEQYF
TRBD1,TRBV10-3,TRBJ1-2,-,TGTGCCATCAGTGGCAGGTACAGGGGGAAAAACTATGGCTACACCTTC,CAISGRYRGKNYGYTF
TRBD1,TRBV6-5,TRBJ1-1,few,TGTGCCAGCAGTCCCGGGACAGGAGTAGCTGAAGCTTTCTTT,CASSPGTGVAEAFF
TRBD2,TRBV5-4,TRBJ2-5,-,TGTGCCAGCAGCTTGGAAAGCGGGAGTGGGGAGACCCAGTACTTC,CASSLESGSGETQYF
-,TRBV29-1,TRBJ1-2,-,TGCAGCGTTGATGAGCCTTACGGAGACCCCCATGGCTACACCTTC,CSVDEPYGDPHGYTF
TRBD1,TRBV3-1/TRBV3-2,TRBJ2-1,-,TGTGCCAGCAGCCGCCGACAGGGCCCCAACAATGAGCAGTTCTTC,CASSRRQGPNNEQFF
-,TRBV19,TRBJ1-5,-,TGTGCCAGTAGTATCCCCCGACAGGCGATACGGAATCAGCCCCAGCATTTT,CASSIPRQAIRNQPQHF
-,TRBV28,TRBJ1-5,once,TGTGCCAGCAGATCGACAGTCCACAATCAGCCCCAGCATTTT,CASRSTVHNQPQHF
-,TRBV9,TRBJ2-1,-,TGTGCCAGCAGCTCAGAAGGGAGCTCCTACAATGAGCAGTTCTTC,CASSSEGSSYNEQFF
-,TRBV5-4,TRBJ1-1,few,TGTGCCAGCAGCTTCATTTACAGAACAGGGAGAGGGAACACTGAAGCTTTCTTT,CASSFIYRTGRGNTEAFF